The clone carrying this TCR beta chain was picked up many times. Its antigen remains unknown. This sample is drawn from a study of T cells in Graves' hyperthyroidism and ophthalmopathy. TCR beta CDR3 regions were amplified from RNA transcripts. First-round RT-PCR with HTBI primers amplified the TCR CDR3 region. TCRdb re-derived calls from the multiplex PCR reads in MiXCR, one entry per CDR3 protein. The sample consists of about 570,000 distinct CDR3 sequences, about 43% of them appearing once. The CDR3 loop spans 19 amino acids. Trimming cost V 1 base and J 3 bases, with 25 bases left between them. Germline V gene sequence: CDR1 SGHAT, CDR2 FQNNGV. Whole-study results and caveats: Blood held most thyroid clonotypes expanded above 0.001 frequency.

The chain recombines TRBV11-2 with TRBJ2-7; D is possibly TRBD1 (5 bases). The sequence was collected from an adult woman with Graves' disease, either hyperthyroidism or ophthalmopathy (not recorded which). The specimen was peripheral blood or thyroid tissue (not recorded which). CDR3 coding DNA: TGTGCCAGCAGCTTAGTGGTCCCAGGGATCGGCTTTGCCATCTACGAGCAGTACTTC. It specifies CASSLVVPGIGFAIYEQYF.